These 27 T cell receptor beta chains came from one sample sequenced in a study of Tregs in tolerant kidney transplant recipients. This table comes from immunoSEQ multiplex PCR, and its TCRdb copy is limited to in-frame clones, with some not included. This table has approximately 260,000 clones, about 80% appearing once. The sequenced sample consisted of CD4+ T cells from blood. Receptor source: a human donor in good health.

The chain couples TRBV7-9 to TRBJ2-3; 7 bases map to TRBD1. The CDR3 has 14 amino acids. Germline CDR1 and CDR2: SEHNR and FQNEAQ (reference sequence). Trimming at V came to 10 bases and at J to 1 base, leaving 8 bases not matched to a gene. This CDR3 is CATTRQGGTDTQYF. As DNA, the CDR3 is TGTGCCACAACTCGACAGGGAGGCACAGATACGCAGTATTTT.

V is TRBV7-8 and J is TRBJ2-7; D is ambiguous. Germline lookup yields CDR1 SGHVS and CDR2 FQNEAQ. There are 14 residues in the CDR3. V was cut by 6 bases and J by 3 bases, with 15 bases left in between. CDR3 sequence: CASRNSGLGYEQYF. The CDR3 DNA reads as TGTGCCAGCAGGAACTCGGGCCTTGGCTACGAGCAGTACTTC.

V gene TRBV7-3 combines with J gene TRBJ1-1; D is perhaps TRBD1 (5 bases). The V gene lost 5 bases and the J gene lost 7 bases, with 8 bases spanning the gap. CDR1 SGHTA and CDR2 FQGTGA come from the germline V gene. The CDR3 runs 11 residues. The CDR3 nucleotides read TGTGCCAGCAGCCGGGGGGATGAAGCTTTCTTT. This sequence encodes CASSRGDEAFF. The whole variable domain, filled in from reference TRBV7-3 and TRBJ1-1, reads GAGVSQTPSNKVTEKGKYVELRCDPISGHTALYWYRQSLGQGPEFLIYFQGTGAADDSGLPNDRFFAVRPEGSVSTLKIQRTERGDSAVYLCASSRGDEAFFGQGTRLTVV.

The chain links TRBV10-3 to TRBJ1-1; no clear D. Germline CDR1 and CDR2: ENHRY and SYGVKD. The V and J ends lost 2 bases and 10 bases respectively, with 11 bases between them. The CDR3 runs to 12 residues. CDR3 nucleotide sequence: TGTGCCATCAGTGAGCCCGGGTGGGGAGCTTTCTTT. Its protein is CAISEPGWGAFF.

The V call is TRBV5-8, the J call TRBJ1-1, with D uncertain. This CDR3 contains 13 residues. CDR1 and CDR2 (germline): SGHTS, YDEGEE. V was trimmed by 4 bases and J by 3 bases, leaving 10 bases between them. CDR3 sequence: CASSPRAHTEAFF. As DNA, the CDR3 is TGTGCCAGCAGCCCACGGGCCCACACTGAAGCTTTCTTT.

This sequence joins TRBV5-1 and TRBJ1-2, with D tentatively TRBD1 (5 bases). V was pared by 4 bases and J by 7 bases, with 14 bases between. Germline CDR1 is SGHRS and CDR2 is YFSETQ. The CDR3 length is 13 residues. The DNA of the CDR3 is TGCGCCAGCAGCCCGATGAACCAGGGTGGCTACACCTTC. It specifies CASSPMNQGGYTF. Full variable domain (remainder filled in from reference TRBV5-1 and TRBJ1-2): KAGVTQTPRYLIKTRGQQVTLSCSPISGHRSVSWYQQTPGQGLQFLFEYFSETQRNKGNFPGRFSGRQFSNSRSEMNVSTLELGDSALYLCASSPMNQGGYTFGSGTRLTVV.

The V and J genes are TRBV5-1 and TRBJ2-5; 8 positions match TRBD2. Germline V CDR1 and CDR2: SGHRS, YFSETQ. With V trimmed by 3 bases and J by 5 bases, 6 bases remained unmatched. The CDR3 loop spans 14 amino acids. DNA for the CDR3: TGCGCCAGCAGCTCGGGACTAGATGTGGAGACCCAGTACTTC. Translation gives CASSSGLDVETQYF.

The CDR3 here is CASSQGQGTSNQPQHF. The CDR3 nucleotides read TGCGCCAGCAGCCAAGGACAGGGTACCAGCAATCAGCCCCAGCATTTT. The chain uses TRBV4-1 and TRBJ1-5; TRBD1 matches at 7 bases. The ends lost 1 base at V and 1 base at J; junction bases unmatched: 4. This CDR3 region has 16 residues. CDR1 and CDR2 from the germline V gene are MGHRA and YSYEKL.

The chain links TRBV5-4 to TRBJ2-7; 11 nucleotides agree with TRBD2. Germline assignment: CDR1 SGHNT and CDR2 YYREEE (reference sequence). The CDR3 loop spans 16 amino acids. Germline trimming cut 4 bases from V and 3 bases from J; bases unmatched to any gene: 9. The CDR3 DNA follows: TGTGCCAGCAGCCCAGCCGGGACTAGCGGCCTCTACGAGCAGTACTTC. Residues: CASSPAGTSGLYEQYF.

This sequence joins TRBV29-1 and TRBJ1-3; unclear D gene. Germline V CDR1 and CDR2: SQVTM, ANQGSEA. The V end lost 4 bases, the J end lost 0 bases, and 7 bases lay between the germline ends. The CDR3 contains 13 residues. The CDR3 coding sequence is TGCAGCGTTGTCGTTTTCTCTGGAAACACCATATATTTT. This gives the protein CSVVVFSGNTIYF.

CDR3 DNA sequence: TGCGCCAGCAGCTTGGGACAGCGAGTTACCTACGAGCAGTACTTC. This codes for CASSLGQRVTYEQYF. The chain employs TRBV5-1 and TRBJ2-7, with a possible D match to TRBD1 (5 bases). The germline V gene has CDR1 SGHRS and CDR2 YFSETQ. This CDR3 is 15 amino acids long. With 0 bases removed from V and 2 bases from J, the gap between germline ends came to 12 bases.

The chain couples TRBV9 to TRBJ1-2; D is perhaps TRBD1 (5 bases). This CDR3 is 20 amino acids long. In germline, CDR1 is SGDLS, CDR2 YYNGEE. The V and J ends lost 3 bases and 4 bases respectively, with 31 bases between them. CDR3 coding DNA: TGTGCCAGCAGCGGCCGGGACCGGATTACCCCGAGGGCAAACCTCTATGGCTACACCTTC. Encoded protein: CASSGRDRITPRANLYGYTF.

V gene TRBV4-2 combines with J gene TRBJ2-5; 13 bases are shared with TRBD2. With V trimmed by 0 bases and J by 4 bases, 5 bases remained unmatched. The CDR3 runs to 17 residues. Germline CDR1 and CDR2: LGHNA and YNFKEQ. As DNA, the CDR3 is TGTGCCAGCAGCCAAGAACTAGCGGGGGGGGGCAGAGAGACCCAGTACTTC. Its protein product is CASSQELAGGGRETQYF.

The chain is built from TRBV4-1 and TRBJ1-2; 9 bases map to TRBD1. V trimming: 3 bases; J trimming: 7 bases; junction bases outside the gene matches: 6. CDR1 MGHRA and CDR2 YSYEKL come from the germline V gene. The CDR3 is made up of 14 amino acids. This CDR3 reads CASSHRDRERGYTF. The CDR3 DNA follows: TGCGCCAGCAGCCATCGGGACAGGGAGCGTGGCTACACCTTC.

The chain couples TRBV5-6 to TRBJ1-2, with TRBD1 matching over 8 bases. Germline trimming cut 2 bases from V and 2 bases from J; bases unmatched to any gene: 2. This CDR3 is built from 14 residues. Germline V lookup: CDR1 SGHDT, CDR2 YYEEEE. The CDR3 is CASSFRGRNYGYTF. The CDR3 coding sequence is TGTGCCAGCAGCTTCAGGGGGCGCAACTATGGCTACACCTTC.

This clone was counted between two and nine times. The V gene is TRBV5-6, the J gene TRBJ2-7; weak D call: TRBD2 (5 bases). The CDR3 extends over 15 amino acids. V gave up 1 base and J gave up 2 bases, with 13 bases separating them. Germline V gene data show CDR1 as SGHDT and CDR2 as YYEEEE. This CDR3 is CASSLPRLGAYEQYF. The DNA for the CDR3 is TGTGCCAGCAGCTTGCCGCGACTCGGGGCCTACGAGCAGTACTTC.

The chain has TRBV21-1 and TRBJ2-7. TRBV21-1 is a pseudogene locus. The CDR3 covers 17 residues. The CDR3 protein is CASSSPQAEIRPREQYF. CDR3 in DNA: TGTGCCAGCAGCTCCCCTCAAGCAGAGATCAGGCCGAGGGAGCAGTACTTC.

The chain joins TRBV5-1 to TRBJ1-1; the match to TRBD1 covers 8 bases. The germline V gene has CDR1 SGHRS and CDR2 YFSETQ. This CDR3 region has 15 residues. The junction had 10 bases not matched to a gene; V was cut back by 4 bases and J by 5 bases. The CDR3, as DNA: TGCGCCAGCAGCGCAGGACAGGGATTTATAACTGAAGCTTTCTTT. It translates to CASSAGQGFITEAFF.

The sample holds one count of this clone. This sequence joins TRBV18 and TRBJ2-6; D unclear. Germline CDR1 KGHSH, CDR2 LQKENI. Trimming removed 2 bases from V and 8 bases from J, with 10 bases in between. The CDR3 length is 14 residues. CDR3 bases: TGTGCCAGCTCACCAAATACAGCTTCCAACGTCCTGACTTTC. Its protein product is CASSPNTASNVLTF.

The chain uses TRBV18 and TRBJ2-7, with a weak D call TRBD1 (6 bases). Between the trimmed V and J ends, which lost 6 bases and 2 bases, there was a span of 14 bases. In germline, CDR1 is KGHSH, CDR2 LQKENI. CDR3 length: 14 amino acids. The CDR3 loop is CASSSDSATYEQYF. CDR3 coding DNA: TGTGCCAGCTCGTCGGACAGTGCTACCTACGAGCAGTACTTC. The complete variable domain, with remaining parts taken from reference TRBV18 and TRBJ2-7, reads NAGVMQNPRHLVRRRGQEARLRCSPMKGHSHVYWYRQLPEEGLKFMVYLQKENIIDESGMPKERFSAEFPKEGPSILRIQQVVRGDSAAYFCASSSDSATYEQYFGPGTRLTVT.

The rearrangement uses TRBV18 and TRBJ1-4; D not resolved. V was shortened by 2 bases and J by 8 bases, with 12 bases between the two germline ends. Germline V gene sequence: CDR1 KGHSH, CDR2 LQKENI. This CDR3 has 14 residues. The DNA for the CDR3 is TGTGCCAGCTCACCAGGGGTTTCGGAGGAAAAACTGTTTTTT. Translated, it gives CASSPGVSEEKLFF.

With regard to this clone: Other DNA sequences in this sample translate to the same CDR3. V and J are TRBV9 and TRBJ2-2; weak D call: TRBD2 (5 bases). The CDR3 runs to 15 residues. The V and J ends lost 3 bases and 3 bases respectively, with 12 bases between them. From germline, CDR1 is SGDLS and CDR2 YYNGEE. CDR3 in DNA: TGTGCCAGCAGCGAACGAACGGGATACACCGGGGAGCTGTTTTTT. Encoded protein: CASSERTGYTGELFF.

This sequence joins TRBV29-1 and TRBJ1-4, with D possibly matching TRBD1 (5 bases). CDR1 is SQVTM and CDR2 is ANQGSEA in the germline V gene. V was cut by 4 bases and J by 5 bases, with 5 bases left in between. The length of the CDR3 is 11 residues. CDR3 DNA sequence: TGCAGCGTTGGACAGAATGAAAAACTGTTTTTT. As protein: CSVGQNEKLFF.

The CDR3 bases are TGTGCCAGCAGCCAAGACATCGGCAGAGCCTATGGCTACACCTTC. Its translation is CASSQDIGRAYGYTF. The V call is TRBV14, the J call TRBJ1-2; D is uncertain. The CDR3 loop spans 15 amino acids. Germline V gene lookup returns CDR1 SGHDN and CDR2 FVKESK. V lost 0 bases and J lost 4, with 12 bases in between.

The gene calls are TRBV5-6 and TRBJ2-5; no clear D gene. The CDR3 is 14 amino acids. V was trimmed by 3 bases and J by 1 base, leaving 10 bases between them. Germline V gives CDR1 SGHDT, CDR2 YYEEEE. The CDR3: CASSSDPSQETQYF. CDR3 DNA: TGTGCCAGCAGCTCTGACCCGTCCCAAGAGACCCAGTACTTC.

This sequence joins TRBV2 and TRBJ2-5, with D tentatively TRBD2 (6 bases). Germline CDR1 is SNHLY and CDR2 is FYNNEI. Trimming removed 7 bases from V and 2 bases from J, with 20 bases in between. The CDR3 is 16 amino acids. DNA for the CDR3: TGTGCCAGCAATGATAAGCGGGCTTCGGGGCAAGAGACCCAGTACTTC. Amino acid sequence: CASNDKRASGQETQYF. Supplemented by reference TRBV2 and TRBJ2-5, the full variable domain reads EPEVTQTPSHQVTQMGQEVILRCVPISNHLYFYWYRQILGQKVEFLVSFYNNEISEKSEIFDDQFSVERPDGSNFTLKIRSTKLEDSAMYFCASNDKRASGQETQYFGPGTRLLVL.

This clone showed up just a few times. This chain links TRBV5-1 with TRBJ1-5, with 8 nucleotides matching TRBD1. J was trimmed by 4 bases and V by 4 bases; bases with no gene match: 7. Germline V CDR1 and CDR2: SGHRS, YFSETQ. There are 15 residues in the CDR3. Written as DNA, the CDR3 is TGCGCCAGCAGCCTCGGACAGGGTCGAAATCAGCCCCAGCATTTT. Translating it yields CASSLGQGRNQPQHF.